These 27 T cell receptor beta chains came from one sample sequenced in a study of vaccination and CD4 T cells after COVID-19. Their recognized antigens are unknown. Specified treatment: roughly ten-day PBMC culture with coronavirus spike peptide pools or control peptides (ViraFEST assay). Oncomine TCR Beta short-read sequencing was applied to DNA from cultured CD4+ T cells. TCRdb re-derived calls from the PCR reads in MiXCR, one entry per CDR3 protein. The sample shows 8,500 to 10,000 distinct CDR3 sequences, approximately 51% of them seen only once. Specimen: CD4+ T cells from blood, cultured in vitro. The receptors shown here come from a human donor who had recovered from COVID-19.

CDR3 DNA: TGTGCCAGCAGCTTAGAGAGGGGAAGCCAGCCCCAGCATTTT. Protein sequence: CASSLERGSQPQHF. This chain links TRBV7-6 with TRBJ1-5; TRBD1 might be the D (5 bases). V gave up 1 base and J gave up 7 bases, with 11 bases separating them. The CDR3 is made up of 14 amino acids. CDR1 and CDR2 from the germline V gene are SGHVS and FNYEAQ.

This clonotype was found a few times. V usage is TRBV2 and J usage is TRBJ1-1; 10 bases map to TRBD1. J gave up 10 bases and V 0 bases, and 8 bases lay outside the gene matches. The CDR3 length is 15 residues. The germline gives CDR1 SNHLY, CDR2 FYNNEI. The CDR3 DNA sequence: TGTGCCAGCAGTGAAGCGAGGGGGACAGGGGTAACAGCTTTCTTT. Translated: CASSEARGTGVTAFF.

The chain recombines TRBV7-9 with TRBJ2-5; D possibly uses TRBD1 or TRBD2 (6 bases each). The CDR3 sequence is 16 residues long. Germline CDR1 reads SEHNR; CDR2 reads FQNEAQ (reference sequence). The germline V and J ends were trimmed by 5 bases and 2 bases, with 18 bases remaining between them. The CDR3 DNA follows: TGTGCCAGCAGCCCGACGTCGATAGGGGGGCAAGAGACCCAGTACTTC. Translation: CASSPTSIGGQETQYF.

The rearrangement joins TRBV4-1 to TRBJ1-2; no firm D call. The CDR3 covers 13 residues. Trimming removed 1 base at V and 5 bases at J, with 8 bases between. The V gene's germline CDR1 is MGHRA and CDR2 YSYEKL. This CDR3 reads CASSQAGNYGYTF. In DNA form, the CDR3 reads TGCGCCAGCAGCCAAGCGGGGAATTATGGCTACACCTTC.

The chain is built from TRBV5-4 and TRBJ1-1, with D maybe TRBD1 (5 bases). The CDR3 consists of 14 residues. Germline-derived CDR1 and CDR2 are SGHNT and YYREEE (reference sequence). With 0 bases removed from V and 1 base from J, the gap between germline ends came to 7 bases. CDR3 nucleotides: TGTGCCAGCAGCTTGGCCGGGGGGAACACTGAAGCTTTCTTT. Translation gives CASSLAGGNTEAFF.

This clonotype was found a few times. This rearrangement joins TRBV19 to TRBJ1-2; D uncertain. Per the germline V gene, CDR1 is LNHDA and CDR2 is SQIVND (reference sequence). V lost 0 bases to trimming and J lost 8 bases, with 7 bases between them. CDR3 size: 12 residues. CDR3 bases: TGTGCCAGTAGTATAGAAGGGATGGGCTACACCTTC. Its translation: CASSIEGMGYTF.

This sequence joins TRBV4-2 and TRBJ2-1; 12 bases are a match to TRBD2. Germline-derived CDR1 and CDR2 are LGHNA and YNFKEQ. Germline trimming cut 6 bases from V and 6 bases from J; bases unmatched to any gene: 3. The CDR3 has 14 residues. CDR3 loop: CASRSSGRANEQFF. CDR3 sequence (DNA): TGTGCCAGCAGATCTAGCGGGAGGGCCAATGAGCAGTTCTTC.

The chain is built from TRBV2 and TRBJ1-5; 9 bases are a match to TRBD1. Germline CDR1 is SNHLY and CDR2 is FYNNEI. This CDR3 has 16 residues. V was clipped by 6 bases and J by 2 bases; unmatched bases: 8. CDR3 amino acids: CASSRSGQGGNQPQHF. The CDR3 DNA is TGTGCCAGCAGCCGATCGGGACAGGGCGGCAATCAGCCCCAGCATTTT. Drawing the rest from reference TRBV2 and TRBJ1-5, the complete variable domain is EPEVTQTPSHQVTQMGQEVILRCVPISNHLYFYWYRQILGQKVEFLVSFYNNEISEKSEIFDDQFSVERPDGSNFTLKIRSTKLEDSAMYFCASSRSGQGGNQPQHFGDGTRLSIL.

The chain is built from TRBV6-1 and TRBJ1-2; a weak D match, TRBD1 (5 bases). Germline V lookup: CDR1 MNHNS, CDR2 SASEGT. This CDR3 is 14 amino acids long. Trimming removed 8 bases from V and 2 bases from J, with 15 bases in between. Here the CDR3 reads CASGPGRVNYGYTF. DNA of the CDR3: TGTGCCAGCGGACCGGGACGGGTAAACTATGGCTACACCTTC.

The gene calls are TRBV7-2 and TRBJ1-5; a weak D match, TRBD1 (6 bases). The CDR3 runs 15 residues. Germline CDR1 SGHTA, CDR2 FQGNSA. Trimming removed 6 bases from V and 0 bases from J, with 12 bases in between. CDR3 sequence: CASRIWTVSNQPQHF. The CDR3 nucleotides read TGTGCCAGCAGGATATGGACAGTTAGCAATCAGCCCCAGCATTTT.

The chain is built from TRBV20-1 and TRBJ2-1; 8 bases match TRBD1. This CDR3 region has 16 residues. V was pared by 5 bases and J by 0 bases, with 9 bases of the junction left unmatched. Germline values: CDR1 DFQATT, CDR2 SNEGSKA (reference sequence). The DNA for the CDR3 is TGCAGTGCTCTCCGACGGACAGGGAGCTCCTACAATGAGCAGTTCTTC. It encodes CSALRRTGSSYNEQFF.

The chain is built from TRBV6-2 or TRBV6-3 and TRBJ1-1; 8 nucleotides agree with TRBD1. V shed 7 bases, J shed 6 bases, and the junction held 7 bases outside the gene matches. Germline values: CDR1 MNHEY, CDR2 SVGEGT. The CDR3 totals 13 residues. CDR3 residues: CASNDGQGPEAFF. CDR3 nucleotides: TGTGCCAGCAACGACGGACAGGGCCCTGAAGCTTTCTTT.

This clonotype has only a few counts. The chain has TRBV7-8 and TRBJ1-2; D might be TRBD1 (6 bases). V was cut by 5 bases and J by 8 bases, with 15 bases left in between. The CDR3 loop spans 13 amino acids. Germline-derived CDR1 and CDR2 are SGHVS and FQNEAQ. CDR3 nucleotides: TGTGCCAGCAGCCCGAGGGGGGAGAGGGGCTACACCTTC. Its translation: CASSPRGERGYTF.

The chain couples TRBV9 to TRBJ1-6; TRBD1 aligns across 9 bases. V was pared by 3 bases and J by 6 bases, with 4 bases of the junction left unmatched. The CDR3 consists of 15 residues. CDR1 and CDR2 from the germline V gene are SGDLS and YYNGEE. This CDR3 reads CASSGQGDLNSPLHF. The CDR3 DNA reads TGTGCCAGCAGCGGACAGGGGGACCTTAATTCACCCCTCCACTTT.

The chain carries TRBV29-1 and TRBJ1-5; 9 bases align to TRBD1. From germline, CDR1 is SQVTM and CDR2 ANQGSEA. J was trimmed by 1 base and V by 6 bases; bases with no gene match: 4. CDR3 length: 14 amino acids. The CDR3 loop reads CSVRDRESNQPQHF. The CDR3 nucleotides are TGCAGCGTACGGGACAGGGAAAGCAATCAGCCCCAGCATTTT.

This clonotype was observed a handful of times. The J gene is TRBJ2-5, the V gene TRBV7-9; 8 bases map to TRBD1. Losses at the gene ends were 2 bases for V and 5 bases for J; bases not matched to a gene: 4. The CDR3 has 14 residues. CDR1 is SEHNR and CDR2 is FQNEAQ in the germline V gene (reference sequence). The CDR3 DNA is TGTGCCAGCAGCTTACAGGGGGCTGGGGAGACCCAGTACTTC. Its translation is CASSLQGAGETQYF. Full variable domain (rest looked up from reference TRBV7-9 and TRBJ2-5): DTGVSQNPRHKITKRGQNVTFRCDPISEHNRLYWYRQTLGQGPEFLTYFQNEAQLEKSRLLSDRFSAERPKGSFSTLEIQRTEQGDSAMYLCASSLQGAGETQYFGPGTRLLVL.

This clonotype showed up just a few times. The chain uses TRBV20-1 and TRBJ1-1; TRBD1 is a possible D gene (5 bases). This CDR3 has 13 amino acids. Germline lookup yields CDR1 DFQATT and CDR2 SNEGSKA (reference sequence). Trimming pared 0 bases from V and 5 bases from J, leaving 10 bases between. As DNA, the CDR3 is TGCAGTGCTAGAGACGGGGCGAGAACTGAAGCTTTCTTT. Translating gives CSARDGARTEAFF.

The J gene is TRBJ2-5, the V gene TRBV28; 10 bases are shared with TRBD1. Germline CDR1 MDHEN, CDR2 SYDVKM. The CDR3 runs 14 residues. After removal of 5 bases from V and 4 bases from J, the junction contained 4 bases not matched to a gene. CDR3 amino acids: CASSADRGLETQYF. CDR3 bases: TGTGCCAGCAGTGCGGACAGGGGGTTAGAGACCCAGTACTTC.

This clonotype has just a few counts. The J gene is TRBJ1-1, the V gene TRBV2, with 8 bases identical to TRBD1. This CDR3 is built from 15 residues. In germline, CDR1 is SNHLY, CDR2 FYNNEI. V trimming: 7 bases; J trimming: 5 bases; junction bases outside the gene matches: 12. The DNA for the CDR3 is TGTGCCAGCACCAGGCAGGGGGCGGAAATAACTGAAGCTTTCTTT. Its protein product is CASTRQGAEITEAFF.

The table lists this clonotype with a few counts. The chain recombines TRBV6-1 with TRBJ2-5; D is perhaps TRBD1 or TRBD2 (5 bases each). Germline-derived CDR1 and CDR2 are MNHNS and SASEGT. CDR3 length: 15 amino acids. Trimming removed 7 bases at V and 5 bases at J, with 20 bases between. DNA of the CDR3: TGTGCCAGCACTCGATGGGACGGGTGGAAGGAGACCCAGTACTTC. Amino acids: CASTRWDGWKETQYF.

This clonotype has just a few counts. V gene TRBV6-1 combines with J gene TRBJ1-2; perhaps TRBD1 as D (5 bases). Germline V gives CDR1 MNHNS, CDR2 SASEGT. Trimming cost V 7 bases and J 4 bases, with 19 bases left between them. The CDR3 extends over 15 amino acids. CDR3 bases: TGTGCCAGCAACATAGTTTCCGGGACCGTCTATGGCTACACCTTC. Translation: CASNIVSGTVYGYTF.

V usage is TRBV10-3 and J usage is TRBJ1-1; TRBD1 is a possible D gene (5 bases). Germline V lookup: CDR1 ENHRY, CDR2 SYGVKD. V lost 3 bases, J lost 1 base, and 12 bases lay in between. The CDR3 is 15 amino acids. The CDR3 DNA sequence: TGTGCCATCAGTGAATTCAGGGTCGAGAACACTGAAGCTTTCTTT. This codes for CAISEFRVENTEAFF.

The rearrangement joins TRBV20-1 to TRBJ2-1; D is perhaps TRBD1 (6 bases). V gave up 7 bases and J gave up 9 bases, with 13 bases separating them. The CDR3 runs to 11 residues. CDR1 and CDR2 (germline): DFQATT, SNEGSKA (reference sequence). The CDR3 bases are TGCAGTGTCGTCGACAGGTTTGAGCAGTTCTTC. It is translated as CSVVDRFEQFF.

In DNA, the CDR3 is TGCGCCAGCAGCCAAGATATGGCAGGTTATAGCAATCAGCCCCAGCATTTT. Protein sequence: CASSQDMAGYSNQPQHF. The chain is built from TRBV4-3 and TRBJ1-5; D gene ambiguous. This CDR3 comprises 17 residues. CDR1 is LGHNA and CDR2 is YSLEER in the germline V gene. V lost 0 bases to trimming and J lost 0 bases, with 12 bases between them.

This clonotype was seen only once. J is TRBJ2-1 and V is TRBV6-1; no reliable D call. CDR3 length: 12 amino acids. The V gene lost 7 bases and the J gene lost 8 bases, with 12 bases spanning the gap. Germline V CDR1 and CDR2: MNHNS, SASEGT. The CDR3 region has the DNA TGTGCCAGCAATCGTGCGGTGGATGAGCAGTTCTTC. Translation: CASNRAVDEQFF.

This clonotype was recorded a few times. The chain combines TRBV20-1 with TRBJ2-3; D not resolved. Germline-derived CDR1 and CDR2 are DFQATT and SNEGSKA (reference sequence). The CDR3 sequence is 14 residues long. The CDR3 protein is CSGCLMTSTDTQYF. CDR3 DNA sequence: TGCAGCGGGTGTCTCATGACTAGCACAGATACGCAGTATTTT.

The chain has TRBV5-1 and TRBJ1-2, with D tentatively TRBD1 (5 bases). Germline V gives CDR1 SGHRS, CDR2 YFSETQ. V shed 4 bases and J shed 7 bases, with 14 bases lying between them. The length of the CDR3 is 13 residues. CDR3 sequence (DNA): TGCGCCAGCAGCGACGGTCAGGGCGGTGGCTACACCTTC. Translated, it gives CASSDGQGGGYTF.